The 20 T cell receptor beta chains given below trace back to one sample, sequenced in a study of technical replicates of blood from a handful of donors. The repertoire was sequenced with immunoSEQ multiplex PCR; TCRdb's copy has only in-frame clones and lacks some. The repertoire holds around 76,000 clones, with 75% to 95% as singletons. The sequenced sample was T cells isolated from PBMCs. The receptors were sampled from a human donor in good health.

As for this clone: One end of the junction fails to match germline, which may point to a read error. The gene calls are TRBV7-7 and TRBJ1-2; D is unclear. The CDR3 length is 18 residues. The germline gives CDR1 SSHAT, CDR2 FNYEAQ (reference sequence). The CDR3 DNA is TGTGCTAGCAGCTTAACGCGCGGCGGCCGCGTGACTAACTATGGCTACACCTTC. Amino acid sequence: CASSLTRGGRVTNYGYTF.

This chain links TRBV6-5 with TRBJ2-7; D is possibly TRBD1 (5 bases). The V and J ends lost 5 bases and 1 base respectively, with 12 bases between them. Germline CDR1 MNHEY, CDR2 SVGAGI. The CDR3 length is 14 residues. CDR3 amino acids: CASSRHRRSYEQYF. CDR3 bases: TGTGCCAGCAGTCGCCACAGGCGTTCCTACGAGCAGTACTTC.

V usage is TRBV15 and J usage is TRBJ1-2; D not certain. The CDR3 runs to 14 residues. Germline CDR1 reads LNHNV; CDR2 reads YYDKDF (reference sequence). Deletions cut 5 bases from V and 3 bases from J, with 13 bases between. The CDR3 DNA sequence: TGTGCCACCAGCCGACGAGACACCGACTATGGCTACACCTTC. Its protein product is CATSRRDTDYGYTF.

This clone came up a few times. The chain recombines TRBV5-1 with TRBJ2-7, with 7 bases lining up with TRBD1. J lost 4 bases, V lost 4 bases, and 8 bases had no gene match. The CDR3 loop spans 14 amino acids. The germline gives CDR1 SGHRS, CDR2 YFSETQ. The CDR3 DNA follows: TGCGCCAGCAGCCAGAACGGACAGGTATACGAGCAGTACTTC. Translated, it gives CASSQNGQVYEQYF.

This chain uses TRBV13 with TRBJ2-5; a possible D gene is TRBD2 (6 bases). The ends were cut back, 5 bases at V and 5 bases at J, with 18 bases in the middle. The CDR3 extends over 15 amino acids. The germline gives CDR1 PRHDT, CDR2 FYEKMQ (reference sequence). The CDR3: CASSPTRGYGETQYF. CDR3 coding DNA: TGTGCCAGCAGCCCGACCCGGGGGTATGGCGAGACCCAGTACTTC.

The V call is TRBV10-3, the J call TRBJ2-1, with a weak D call TRBD2 (5 bases). Germline loops: CDR1 ENHRY, CDR2 SYGVKD. This CDR3 region has 16 residues. Trimming removed 4 bases at V and 0 bases at J, with 13 bases between. The CDR3 loop is CAISARPSSSYNEQFF. CDR3 nucleotides: TGTGCCATCAGTGCCCGACCTAGCAGCTCCTACAATGAGCAGTTCTTC.

The chain couples TRBV5-4 to TRBJ2-5, with 7 bases lining up with TRBD1. The CDR3 extends over 14 amino acids. Germline CDR1 SGHNT, CDR2 YYREEE (reference sequence). Trimming took 6 bases from V and 3 from J; bases not matched to a gene: 8. The CDR3 loop is CASTRQGREETQYF. CDR3 coding DNA: TGTGCCAGCACTCGACAGGGACGCGAAGAGACCCAGTACTTC.

The chain is built from TRBV2 and TRBJ2-2; 7 bases are a match to TRBD1. Germline V gene data show CDR1 as SNHLY and CDR2 as FYNNEI. V shed 7 bases, J shed 5 bases, and the junction held 7 bases outside the gene matches. This CDR3 is built from 14 residues. CDR3 sequence: CASMGQLETGELFF. CDR3 coding DNA: TGTGCCAGCATGGGACAGCTTGAGACCGGGGAGCTGTTTTTT.

The chain joins TRBV5-5 to TRBJ1-1; TRBD1 is a possible D gene (5 bases). Trimming pared 3 bases from V and 0 bases from J, leaving 12 bases between. Per germline, CDR1 SGHKS and CDR2 YYEKEE (reference sequence). This CDR3 comprises 15 residues. CDR3 DNA: TGTGCCAGCAGCTCCAGGGTTCAATTGAACACTGAAGCTTTCTTT. Translating gives CASSSRVQLNTEAFF.

J is TRBJ2-5 and V is TRBV23-1; D is ambiguous. TRBV23-1 is an ORF, and what it does is uncertain. The length of the CDR3 is 15 residues. V gave up 2 bases and J gave up 3 bases, with 13 bases separating them. This CDR3 reads CASSQLYRSKETQYF. Here the CDR3 DNA reads TGCGCCAGCAGTCAACTTTACAGATCGAAAGAGACCCAGTACTTC.

This chain uses TRBV5-4 with TRBJ2-7, with D maybe TRBD2 (6 bases). V lost 0 bases to trimming and J lost 0 bases, with 16 bases between them. Germline CDR1 and CDR2: SGHNT and YYREEE (reference sequence). This CDR3 is built from 17 residues. The CDR3 protein is CASSLGGISGLSYEQYF. In DNA, the CDR3 is TGTGCCAGCAGCTTGGGTGGGATTAGCGGCCTCTCCTACGAGCAGTACTTC.

This clone turned up a few times. V is TRBV19 and J is TRBJ1-2; 7 nucleotides line up with TRBD1. CDR3 size: 14 residues. The V segment lost 6 bases and the J segment 6 bases; nucleotides outside the gene matches: 10. Germline lookup yields CDR1 LNHDA and CDR2 SQIVND (reference sequence). CDR3 region: CASRPYRDSDGYTF. The CDR3 DNA sequence: TGTGCCAGTAGACCATACCGGGACAGCGATGGCTACACCTTC.

This chain connects TRBV28 to TRBJ2-3, with 8 bases matching TRBD1. Trimming at V came to 6 bases and at J to 0 bases, leaving 8 bases not matched to a gene. CDR1 is MDHEN and CDR2 is SYDVKM in the germline V gene. The CDR3 loop spans 16 amino acids. CDR3 sequence (DNA): TGTGCCAGCAGAAATACCGGGACAGGTAGCACAGATACGCAGTATTTT. Its translation: CASRNTGTGSTDTQYF.

The chain couples TRBV11-2 to TRBJ1-2; D gene uncertain. Germline CDR1 reads SGHAT; CDR2 reads FQNNGV. Trimming cost V 1 base and J 5 bases, with 8 bases left between them. This CDR3 is 13 amino acids long. The CDR3: CASSLVVTYGYTF. CDR3 coding DNA: TGTGCCAGCAGCTTAGTTGTGACTTATGGCTACACCTTC.

The chain has TRBV12-5 and TRBJ1-1, with 9 bases matching TRBD1. Germline loops: CDR1 LGHNT, CDR2 FRNRAP. V was clipped by 6 bases and J by 0 bases; unmatched bases: 14. This CDR3 has 18 amino acids. In DNA form, the CDR3 reads TGTGCTAGTGGCCATCTTACAGGGGGCCGTGACATGAACACTGAAGCTTTCTTT. It yields the protein CASGHLTGGRDMNTEAFF.

The chain is built from TRBV28 and TRBJ2-6, with D maybe TRBD2 (5 bases). The V end lost 1 base, the J end lost 1 base, and 5 bases lay between the germline ends. Germline lookup yields CDR1 MDHEN and CDR2 SYDVKM. The CDR3 sequence is 15 residues long. CDR3: CASSLSGSGANVLTF. The CDR3 region has the DNA TGTGCCAGCAGTTTATCGGGGTCTGGGGCCAACGTCCTGACTTTC.

The chain uses TRBV5-1 and TRBJ2-1; 11 bases map to TRBD2. Germline V gives CDR1 SGHRS, CDR2 YFSETQ. V trimming: 1 base; J trimming: 1 base; junction bases outside the gene matches: 1. This CDR3 region has 16 residues. For the CDR3, the DNA is TGCGCCAGCAGCTTGCTAGCGGGAGGATCCTACAATGAGCAGTTCTTC. Amino acid sequence: CASSLLAGGSYNEQFF.

The rearrangement links TRBV5-4 to TRBJ1-1; D not certain. V shed 4 bases and J shed 1 base, with 14 bases lying between them. Germline CDR1 SGHNT, CDR2 YYREEE (reference sequence). This CDR3 region has 15 residues. The CDR3 spells CASSRTGRGNTEAFF. The CDR3 nucleotides read TGTGCCAGCAGCCGAACTGGACGGGGGAACACTGAAGCTTTCTTT. Using reference TRBV5-4 and TRBJ1-1 for the parts outside the CDR3, the full variable domain is ETGVTQSPTHLIKTRGQQVTLRCSSQSGHNTVSWYQQALGQGPQFIFQYYREEENGRGNFPPRFSGLQFPNYSSELNVNALELDDSALYLCASSRTGRGNTEAFFGQGTRLTVV.

The chain recombines TRBV5-1 with TRBJ1-2; D remains unclear. This CDR3 has 13 amino acids. The germline V gene encodes CDR1 SGHRS and CDR2 YFSETQ. V lost 4 bases and J lost 5, with 12 bases in between. The CDR3 region has the DNA TGCGCCAGCAGCCCGGGTAGTTTGTATGGCTACACCTTC. Protein: CASSPGSLYGYTF.

This clone came up a few times. The rearrangement links TRBV6-5 to TRBJ1-1, with D possibly being TRBD1 (6 bases). CDR1 MNHEY and CDR2 SVGAGI come from the germline V gene. The germline V and J ends were trimmed by 6 bases and 9 bases, with 14 bases remaining between them. The CDR3 length is 12 residues. In nucleotides, the CDR3 is TGTGCCAGCAGCCCTTGGGGGACAAAAGCTTTCTTT. Protein sequence: CASSPWGTKAFF.